The 20 T cell receptor beta chains given below trace back to one sample, sequenced in a study of cytomegalovirus exposure and HLA in healthy donors (dated by TCRdb to about 2017). Library preparation used the immunoSEQ multiplex PCR assay. TCRdb re-hosts the immuneACCESS table, in-frame sequences only. Its copies lack some clones; in the studies checked, an unresolved V gene accounts for under half of them, and the cause for the rest is not known. The sample includes about 160,000 clones, with 89% observed a single time. The ten most abundant clones make up 4% to 4.5% of the sample. Sequenced sample: PBMCs. The receptors shown here come from a man younger than 35 in good health and CMV-seropositive.

V is TRBV7-2 and J is TRBJ2-7; 10 bases are a match to TRBD2. The V gene's germline CDR1 is SGHTA and CDR2 FQGNSA. The V segment lost 4 bases and the J segment 1 base; nucleotides outside the gene matches: 10. The CDR3 covers 17 residues. The CDR3 DNA reads as TGTGCCAGCAGCTACAGACTAGCGGGTAAGGGGTCCTACGAGCAGTACTTC. Encoded protein: CASSYRLAGKGSYEQYF. Combining the CDR3 with reference TRBV7-2 and TRBJ2-7 gives the whole variable domain GAGVSQSPSNKVTEKGKDVELRCDPISGHTALYWYRQSLGQGLEFLIYFQGNSAPDKSGLPSDRFSAERTGGSVSTLTIQRTQQEDSAVYLCASSYRLAGKGSYEQYFGPGTRLTVT.

This chain uses TRBV20-1 with TRBJ2-7, with TRBD2 matching over 8 bases. CDR3 length: 11 residues. J lost 6 bases, V lost 3 bases, and 1 base had no gene match. CDR1 DFQATT and CDR2 SNEGSKA come from the germline V gene (reference sequence). The CDR3 DNA reads as TGCAGTGCTAGGCGGGGGGCCGAGCAGTACTTC. Translation gives CSARRGAEQYF.

The chain is built from TRBV10-3 and TRBJ1-2; no reliable D call. Germline assignment: CDR1 ENHRY and CDR2 SYGVKD. Between the trimmed V and J ends, which lost 2 bases and 0 bases, there was a span of 7 bases. The CDR3 contains 14 residues. The CDR3 reads CAISEDNTNYGYTF. As DNA, the CDR3 is TGTGCCATCAGTGAGGACAATACTAACTATGGCTACACCTTC.

This chain joins TRBV7-9 and TRBJ2-7; tentatively, D is TRBD1 (5 bases). Between the trimmed V and J ends, which lost 5 bases and 0 bases, there was a span of 11 bases. The CDR3 extends over 14 amino acids. CDR1 SEHNR and CDR2 FQNEAQ come from the germline V gene (reference sequence). For the CDR3, the DNA is TGTGCCAGCAGCGCGGACACAAGCTCCTACGAGCAGTACTTC. Amino acid sequence: CASSADTSSYEQYF.

The gene calls are TRBV6-6 and TRBJ2-7; TRBD2 aligns across 12 bases. There are 16 residues in the CDR3. The V segment lost 5 bases and the J segment 6 bases; nucleotides outside the gene matches: 11. The germline V gene encodes CDR1 MNHNY and CDR2 SVGAGI (reference sequence). The CDR3 DNA is TGTGCCAGCAGTACCCTAGCGGGAGGGCCCTCGGGCGAGCAGTACTTC. It specifies CASSTLAGGPSGEQYF.

The chain joins TRBV14 to TRBJ2-1; 10 bases align to TRBD1. The J segment lost 2 bases and the V segment lost 6 bases, leaving 4 bases of the junction unmatched. Germline CDR1 is SGHDN and CDR2 is FVKESK. The CDR3 covers 15 residues. The CDR3 here is CASSPGTGAYNEQFF. For the CDR3, the DNA is TGTGCCAGCAGTCCCGGGACAGGGGCCTACAATGAGCAGTTCTTC.

The rearrangement uses TRBV7-9 and TRBJ2-3; 13 nucleotides line up with TRBD2. The length of the CDR3 is 16 residues. After removal of 3 bases from V and 5 bases from J, the junction contained 5 bases not matched to a gene. Germline values: CDR1 SEHNR, CDR2 FQNEAQ (reference sequence). CDR3 in DNA: TGTGCCAGCAGCTTCGGACTAGCGGGAGTTGGAGATACGCAGTATTTT. This gives the protein CASSFGLAGVGDTQYF.

The chain combines TRBV10-3 with TRBJ1-2; 10 bases match TRBD1. Germline lookup yields CDR1 ENHRY and CDR2 SYGVKD. Unmatched junction bases numbered 4, after V lost 3 bases and J lost 6 bases. There are 14 residues in the CDR3. CDR3 sequence (DNA): TGTGCCATCAGTGATGGACAGGGGGTAGATGGCTACACCTTC. It is translated as CAISDGQGVDGYTF.

This rearrangement joins TRBV5-1 to TRBJ2-1; TRBD2 matches 10 bases. Germline CDR1 SGHRS, CDR2 YFSETQ. CDR3 length equals 14 residues. The V and J ends lost 3 bases and 6 bases, in that order; junction bases with no gene match: 3. The CDR3 loop reads CASSYRTSGNEQFF. For the CDR3, the DNA is TGCGCCAGCAGCTACCGGACTAGCGGCAATGAGCAGTTCTTC. Full variable domain (outside the CDR3, taken from reference TRBV5-1 and TRBJ2-1): KAGVTQTPRYLIKTRGQQVTLSCSPISGHRSVSWYQQTPGQGLQFLFEYFSETQRNKGNFPGRFSGRQFSNSRSEMNVSTLELGDSALYLCASSYRTSGNEQFFGPGTRLTVL.

V usage is TRBV7-3 and J usage is TRBJ2-2, with 9 bases aligning to TRBD2. Germline trimming cut 5 bases from V and 6 bases from J; bases unmatched to any gene: 7. Germline lookup yields CDR1 SGHTA and CDR2 FQGTGA. This CDR3 spans 15 amino acids. The CDR3 spells CASSQTSGFPGELFF. In nucleotides, the CDR3 is TGTGCCAGCAGCCAGACTAGCGGTTTTCCCGGGGAGCTGTTTTTT.

The chain carries TRBV27 and TRBJ2-7; 9 positions match TRBD1. The CDR3 is 15 amino acids. Trimming at V came to 6 bases and at J to 2 bases, leaving 8 bases not matched to a gene. Per germline, CDR1 MNHEY and CDR2 SMNVEV (reference sequence). CDR3 in amino acids: CASSHEGTGTYEQYF. Here the CDR3 DNA reads TGTGCCAGCAGCCACGAGGGGACAGGGACCTACGAGCAGTACTTC.

This sequence joins TRBV5-4 and TRBJ2-7; D is possibly TRBD1 (5 bases). Trimming pared 4 bases from V and 3 bases from J, leaving 8 bases between. CDR1 and CDR2 from the germline V gene are SGHNT and YYREEE (reference sequence). This CDR3 is built from 12 residues. CDR3 sequence: CASSTDSYEQYF. CDR3 sequence (DNA): TGTGCCAGCAGCACCGACAGCTACGAGCAGTACTTC.

The genes are TRBV6-5 and TRBJ1-1; D is unresolved. Per the germline V gene, CDR1 is MNHEY and CDR2 is SVGAGI. Trimming left V 6 bases short and J 2 bases short, with 10 bases between. The CDR3 is 13 amino acids. The chain's CDR3 is CASRRDLNTEAFF. CDR3 DNA: TGTGCCAGCAGGCGCGATCTTAACACTGAAGCTTTCTTT.

This clone was observed a single time. V gene TRBV14 combines with J gene TRBJ2-1; 7 bases line up with TRBD2. CDR3 length equals 16 residues. V dropped 1 base and J dropped 3; count of bases not matched to a gene: 6. The germline V gene has CDR1 SGHDN and CDR2 FVKESK. DNA for the CDR3: TGTGCCAGCAGCCAAGTAGCGGGTGGCTACTACAATGAGCAGTTCTTC. As protein: CASSQVAGGYYNEQFF.

As for this clone: Compared with germline, one end of the junction differs, possibly owing to a read error. This rearrangement joins TRBV7-7 to TRBJ2-7; D is possibly TRBD1 (5 bases). The CDR3 spans 16 residues. CDR1 is SSHAT, CDR2 FNYEAQ, per germline (reference sequence). CDR3 sequence reads: CASSLVSKGLCYEQYF. CDR3 nucleotide sequence: TGTGCTAGCAGCTTAGTCTCTAAGGGGCTCTGCTACGAGCAGTACTTC.

The genes are TRBV6-1 and TRBJ2-1, with 13 positions matching TRBD2. Germline assignment: CDR1 MNHNS and CDR2 SASEGT. This CDR3 region has 19 residues. V dropped 2 bases and J dropped 2; count of bases not matched to a gene: 9. CDR3: CASSERLAGGRGAYNEQFF. In nucleotides, the CDR3 is TGTGCCAGCAGTGAAAGACTAGCGGGAGGACGTGGGGCCTACAATGAGCAGTTCTTC.

The J gene is TRBJ2-7, the V gene TRBV2; 8 bases line up with TRBD1. Germline values: CDR1 SNHLY, CDR2 FYNNEI. J lost 0 bases, V lost 4 bases, and 8 bases had no gene match. The CDR3 sequence is 16 residues long. For the CDR3, the DNA is TGTGCCAGCAGTGGGGCGGGGACAGGCAACTCCTACGAGCAGTACTTC. Translation: CASSGAGTGNSYEQYF.

The chain has TRBV6-1 and TRBJ1-1; D perhaps matches TRBD1 (5 bases). The V gene lost 0 bases and the J gene lost 8 bases, with 7 bases spanning the gap. CDR3 length equals 12 residues. Looked up from germline, CDR1 is MNHNS and CDR2 is SASEGT. The CDR3 spells CASSEARTEAFF. CDR3 nucleotide sequence: TGTGCCAGCAGTGAAGCTAGGACAGAAGCTTTCTTT.

This chain uses TRBV18 with TRBJ1-3, with 12 bases aligning to TRBD1. The CDR3 loop spans 15 amino acids. V dropped 3 bases and J dropped 4; count of bases not matched to a gene: 1. CDR1 is KGHSH and CDR2 is LQKENI in the germline V gene. The CDR3 reads CASSPGTGGGNTIYF. The CDR3 bases are TGTGCCAGCTCACCCGGGACAGGGGGCGGAAACACCATATATTTT. The full variable domain, with the rest looked up from reference TRBV18 and TRBJ1-3, is NAGVMQNPRHLVRRRGQEARLRCSPMKGHSHVYWYRQLPEEGLKFMVYLQKENIIDESGMPKERFSAEFPKEGPSILRIQQVVRGDSAAYFCASSPGTGGGNTIYFGEGSWLTVV.

This clone was seen only a few times. The chain links TRBV10-2 to TRBJ2-7; TRBD2 aligns across 8 bases. Losses at the gene ends were 3 bases for V and 0 bases for J; bases not matched to a gene: 1. Germline CDR1 is WSHSY and CDR2 is SAAADI. This CDR3 comprises 14 residues. CDR3 amino acids: CASSEAGVSYEQYF. CDR3 sequence (DNA): TGCGCCAGCAGTGAAGCGGGAGTCTCCTACGAGCAGTACTTC.